This T cell receptor beta chain was found in a study of control samples from healthy donors and cancer patients. The germline V gene has CDR1 SNHLY and CDR2 FYNNEI. V was pared by 6 bases and J by 2 bases, with 17 bases between. CDR3 length: 15 amino acids. Data came from immunoSEQ multiplex PCR; TCRdb stores just in-frame clones and leaves some out. In the table there are approximately 150,000 clones, roughly nine tenths of which are singletons. The TCR sequence derives from a woman aged 25 to 45 in good health. The rearrangement links TRBV2 to TRBJ2-7, with a weak D call TRBD1 (6 bases). Sample: blood. The CDR3 sequence: CASRIDRPRTYEQYF. The CDR3 DNA follows: TGTGCCAGCAGGATTGACAGGCCCCGGACCTACGAGCAGTACTTC.